These T cell receptor beta chains were read from a single sample in a study of OX40 agonist ivuxolimab in advanced cancers. Sequencing used immunoSEQ multiplex PCR; TCRdb keeps in-frame clones, though not all of them. The data show 55,000 to 85,000 clones, 80% to 90% seen once. Sequenced here: CD4+ or CD8+ T cells sorted from blood, sampled in a trial of the OX40 agonist ivuxolimab. These receptors all stem from an adult with an advanced solid tumor such as melanoma, head and neck, liver or kidney cancer. CDR3s include the opening cysteine and the closing phenylalanine or tryptophan. The D gene is left open where the match is weak. Clone size appears in some rows only: once, few, many, or a class for an expanded clone.

v_gene: TRBV19
abundance: few
d_gene: NA
j_gene: TRBJ2-5
CDR3nt: TGTGCCAGTAGGCGGGACGGGACTTGGACCCAGTACTTC
CDR3aa: CASRRDGTWTQYF

v_gene: TRBV7-2
abundance: NA
d_gene: NA
j_gene: TRBJ1-6
CDR3nt: TGTGCCAGCAGCTTATCCTCACCCCTCCACTTT
CDR3aa: CASSLSSPLHF

v_gene: TRBV4-3
abundance: NA
d_gene: NA
j_gene: TRBJ2-1
CDR3nt: TGCGCCAGCAGCCCGTCTACTCTCACCTCCTACAATGAGCAGTTCTTC
CDR3aa: CASSPSTLTSYNEQFF

v_gene: TRBV7-2
abundance: NA
d_gene: NA
j_gene: TRBJ2-5
CDR3nt: TGTGCCAGCAGCTTCCTGGAGGGGACTTGGACCCAGTACTTC
CDR3aa: CASSFLEGTWTQYF

v_gene: TRBV13
abundance: once
d_gene: NA
j_gene: TRBJ2-7
CDR3nt: TGTGCCAGCAGCTCGGGGGTTGAAGGCCAGGGGAGCCACGAGCAGTACTTC
CDR3aa: CASSSGVEGQGSHEQYF

v_gene: TRBV2
abundance: NA
d_gene: NA
j_gene: TRBJ1-4
CDR3nt: TGTGCCAGCAGTGTGCAGCCCCCAAAACTGTTTTTT
CDR3aa: CASSVQPPKLFF

v_gene: TRBV5-1
abundance: NA
d_gene: NA
j_gene: TRBJ1-5
CDR3nt: TGCGCCAGCAGCTTATCAGGGAGGGAGCAAGATCAGCCCCAGCATTTT
CDR3aa: CASSLSGREQDQPQHF

v_gene: TRBV7-2
abundance: NA
d_gene: NA
j_gene: TRBJ2-7
CDR3nt: TGTGCCAGCAGCTTAAGTGCTAGCGTTACCTACGAGCAGTACTTC
CDR3aa: CASSLSASVTYEQYF

v_gene: TRBV5-6
abundance: NA
d_gene: TRBD1
j_gene: TRBJ2-3
CDR3nt: TGTGCCAGCAGTGGCGCCGGGACAGGGACCACAGATACGCAGTATTTT
CDR3aa: CASSGAGTGTTDTQYF

v_gene: TRBV5-6
abundance: NA
d_gene: TRBD2
j_gene: TRBJ2-7
CDR3nt: TGTGCCAGCAGCACCCCAAGAGGGCTAGCGGGAGCAAGGTACGAGCAGTACTTC
CDR3aa: CASSTPRGLAGARYEQYF

v_gene: TRBV19
abundance: NA
d_gene: NA
j_gene: TRBJ1-3
CDR3nt: TGTGCCAGTAGTATCGGGAGCTCTGGAAACACCATATATTTT
CDR3aa: CASSIGSSGNTIYF

v_gene: TRBV6-1
abundance: NA
d_gene: TRBD1
j_gene: TRBJ2-7
CDR3nt: TGTGCCAGCTTCGGGACAGAACTAGTCTCCTACGAGCAGTACTTC
CDR3aa: CASFGTELVSYEQYF

v_gene: TRBV19
abundance: once
d_gene: NA
j_gene: TRBJ1-4
CDR3nt: TGTGCCAGTAGTATATCTTATGGACTTGGTGAAAAACTGTTTTTT
CDR3aa: CASSISYGLGEKLFF

v_gene: TRBV10-3
abundance: NA
d_gene: NA
j_gene: TRBJ1-1
CDR3nt: TGTGCCATCAGTGAGTCGCCAGGTCGCGGCACTGAAGCTTTCTTT
CDR3aa: CAISESPGRGTEAFF

v_gene: TRBV10-1
abundance: once
d_gene: NA
j_gene: TRBJ2-7
CDR3nt: TGCGCCAGCAGTGAGTCTCAGACGGGACCCTACGAGCAGTACTTC
CDR3aa: CASSESQTGPYEQYF

v_gene: TRBV6-6
abundance: once
d_gene: TRBD1
j_gene: TRBJ1-1
CDR3nt: TGTGCCAGCAGTTACTCGGGGACAGGGGTCACTGAAGCTTTCTTT
CDR3aa: CASSYSGTGVTEAFF

v_gene: TRBV29-1
abundance: NA
d_gene: TRBD1
j_gene: TRBJ1-3
CDR3nt: TGCAGCGCTTTATGGGGACAGGGGACTGGAAACACCATATATTTT
CDR3aa: CSALWGQGTGNTIYF

v_gene: TRBV9
abundance: NA
d_gene: TRBD1
j_gene: TRBJ1-3
CDR3nt: TGTGCCAGCAGCGTAAGAGGACAGGGGGCGATCGGAAACACCATATATTTT
CDR3aa: CASSVRGQGAIGNTIYF

v_gene: TRBV5-1
abundance: few
d_gene: TRBD1
j_gene: TRBJ2-3
CDR3nt: TGCGCCAGCAGCCGACAGGGGGCAAGCACAGATACGCAGTATTTT
CDR3aa: CASSRQGASTDTQYF

v_gene: TRBV5-1
abundance: NA
d_gene: TRBD2
j_gene: TRBJ2-5
CDR3nt: TGCGCCAGCGGTCGCAGGCGGGGGGACCAAGAGACCCAGTACTTC
CDR3aa: CASGRRRGDQETQYF

v_gene: TRBV6-5
abundance: NA
d_gene: TRBD1
j_gene: TRBJ1-5
CDR3nt: TGTGCCAGCAGTTACGCAGACAGGGACAATCAGCCCCAGCATTTT
CDR3aa: CASSYADRDNQPQHF

v_gene: TRBV7-9
abundance: few
d_gene: TRBD2
j_gene: TRBJ2-7
CDR3nt: TGTGCCAGCAGCCAACAGACTAGCGGGAGGAGTTACGAGCAGTACTTC
CDR3aa: CASSQQTSGRSYEQYF

v_gene: TRBV25-1
abundance: NA
d_gene: TRBD2
j_gene: TRBJ2-1
CDR3nt: TGTGCCAGCAGTGACACTAGCGGGAGTTTTGAGCAGTTCTTC
CDR3aa: CASSDTSGSFEQFF

v_gene: TRBV5-4
abundance: NA
d_gene: NA
j_gene: TRBJ2-3
CDR3nt: TGTGCCAGCAGACAACTCTGTACGCAGTATTTT
CDR3aa: CASRQLCTQYF

v_gene: TRBV27
abundance: NA
d_gene: NA
j_gene: TRBJ2-3
CDR3nt: TGTGCCAGCAGTTTAGCGTCGGGCACAGATACGCAGTATTTT
CDR3aa: CASSLASGTDTQYF

v_gene: TRBV15
abundance: once
d_gene: NA
j_gene: TRBJ2-3
CDR3nt: TGTGCCACCAGCACAGGGGGAGGTCCCACAGATACGCAGTATTTT
CDR3aa: CATSTGGGPTDTQYF

v_gene: TRBV6-5
abundance: NA
d_gene: TRBD1
j_gene: TRBJ1-2
CDR3nt: TGTGCCAGCAGTACCCGACAGGGTTATGGCTACACCTTC
CDR3aa: CASSTRQGYGYTF

v_gene: TRBV19
abundance: NA
d_gene: NA
j_gene: TRBJ2-5
CDR3nt: TGTGCCAGCAGGTCTGGGGCAGAGACCCAGTACTTC
CDR3aa: CASRSGAETQYF

v_gene: TRBV19
abundance: NA
d_gene: NA
j_gene: TRBJ2-1
CDR3nt: TGTGCCAGTAGTATGGCACTCCCCCTCTACAATGAGCAGTTCTTC
CDR3aa: CASSMALPLYNEQFF

v_gene: TRBV5-8
abundance: NA
d_gene: TRBD2
j_gene: TRBJ2-1
CDR3nt: TGTGCCAGCAGCCGCTCACTTGGGACTAGCGGGAGTAAAGGGAATGAGCAGTTCTTC
CDR3aa: CASSRSLGTSGSKGNEQFF

v_gene: TRBV5-1
abundance: NA
d_gene: NA
j_gene: TRBJ2-6
CDR3nt: TGCGCCAGCAGCTTGGACTTTTCCTCTGGGGCCAACGTCCTGACTTTC
CDR3aa: CASSLDFSSGANVLTF

v_gene: TRBV11-3
abundance: NA
d_gene: TRBD1
j_gene: TRBJ1-1
CDR3nt: TGTGCCAGCAGCTCGGGACAGGGGCTGAACACTGAAGCTTTCTTT
CDR3aa: CASSSGQGLNTEAFF

v_gene: TRBV27
abundance: NA
d_gene: NA
j_gene: TRBJ1-5
CDR3nt: TGTGCCAGCAGTGGAGACGCGTTCACGGGCCCCCAGCATTTT
CDR3aa: CASSGDAFTGPQHF

v_gene: TRBV6-1
abundance: NA
d_gene: NA
j_gene: TRBJ1-1
CDR3nt: TGTGCCAGCAGTGAAGTAAGGACGGTTGAAGCTTTCTTT
CDR3aa: CASSEVRTVEAFF

v_gene: TRBV9
abundance: NA
d_gene: TRBD1
j_gene: TRBJ2-7
CDR3nt: TGTGCCAGCAGCGTTTCCCCGGGACAGTTCTACGAGCAGTACTTC
CDR3aa: CASSVSPGQFYEQYF

v_gene: TRBV7-2
abundance: NA
d_gene: TRBD2
j_gene: TRBJ2-5
CDR3nt: TGTGCCAGCAGCTTAAATGGACTAGCGGTGGGAGAGACCCAGTACTTC
CDR3aa: CASSLNGLAVGETQYF